This entry is about one T cell receptor (beta chain). Its cognate antigen is unknown. Sequencing used immunoSEQ multiplex PCR; TCRdb keeps in-frame clones, though not all of them. The sample consists of some 130,000 clones, 92% of them appearing once. This sample stems from a study of T cell responses to AZD1222 COVID-19 vaccine. The CDR3 is made up of 16 amino acids. CDR1 and CDR2 from the germline V gene are SGHKS and YYEKEE (reference sequence). The trim removed 1 base at V and 5 bases at J, leaving 6 bases unmatched. General study points: Vaccine-associated CD4 TCRs ranged over spike, dominating at 160-218 and 743-854.

V gene TRBV5-5 combines with J gene TRBJ2-2; 9 nucleotides agree with TRBD2. The source is an adult in good health. Specimen: peripheral blood, collected on day 0 of AZD1222 vaccination. The CDR3 loop is CASSLNPGLATGELFF. CDR3 sequence (DNA): TGTGCCAGCAGCTTGAATCCAGGACTAGCGACCGGGGAGCTGTTTTTT.